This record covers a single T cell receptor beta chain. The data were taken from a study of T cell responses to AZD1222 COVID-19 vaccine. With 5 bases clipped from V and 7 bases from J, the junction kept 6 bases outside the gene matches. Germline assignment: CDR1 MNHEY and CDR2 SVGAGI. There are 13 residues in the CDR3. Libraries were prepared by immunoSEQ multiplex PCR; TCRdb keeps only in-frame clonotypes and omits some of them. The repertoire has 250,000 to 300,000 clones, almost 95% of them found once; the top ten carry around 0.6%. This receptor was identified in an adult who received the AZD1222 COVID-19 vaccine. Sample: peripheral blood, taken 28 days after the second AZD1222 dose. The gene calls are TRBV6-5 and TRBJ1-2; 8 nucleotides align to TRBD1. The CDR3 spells CASSTTGVGGYTF. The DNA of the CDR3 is TGTGCCAGCAGTACGACAGGGGTGGGTGGCTACACCTTC.